This T cell receptor beta chain comes out of a study of cytomegalovirus exposure and HLA in healthy donors. The donors were part of the validation cohort of 95 to 150 subjects. That cohort was separate from the first cohort, which comprised about 730 subjects. The table came from immunoSEQ multiplex PCR; TCRdb's copy has only in-frame clones and leaves some out. Of 220,000 or so clones detected, around 86% appear once; the ten largest clones hold approximately 2%. This clonotype originated in a woman under 30 in good health and CMV-seropositive. Sequencing input: PBMCs.

CDR3 nucleotides: TGTGCCAGCAGTGAAGGGCGGGACAGGGTCCACGAGCAGTACTTC. Protein sequence: CASSEGRDRVHEQYF. This chain uses TRBV6-1 with TRBJ2-7, with 9 nucleotides matching TRBD1. Trimming cost V 1 base and J 5 bases; bases outside gene matches: 6. This CDR3 comprises 15 residues. In germline, CDR1 is MNHNS, CDR2 SASEGT.